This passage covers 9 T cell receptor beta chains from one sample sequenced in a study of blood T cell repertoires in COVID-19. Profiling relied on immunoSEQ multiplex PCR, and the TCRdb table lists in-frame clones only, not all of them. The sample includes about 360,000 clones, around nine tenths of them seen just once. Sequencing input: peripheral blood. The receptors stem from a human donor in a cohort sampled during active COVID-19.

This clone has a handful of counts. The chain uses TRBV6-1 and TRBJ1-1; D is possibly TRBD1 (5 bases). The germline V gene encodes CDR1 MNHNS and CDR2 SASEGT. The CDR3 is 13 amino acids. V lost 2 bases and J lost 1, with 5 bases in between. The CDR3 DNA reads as TGTGCCAGCAGTGAAAGGGGGAACACTGAAGCTTTCTTT. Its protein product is CASSERGNTEAFF.

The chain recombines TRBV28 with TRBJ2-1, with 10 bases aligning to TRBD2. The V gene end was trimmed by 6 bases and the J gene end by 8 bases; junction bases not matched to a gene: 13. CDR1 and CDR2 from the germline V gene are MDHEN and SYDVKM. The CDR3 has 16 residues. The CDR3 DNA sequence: TGTGCCAGCAGGCCCCCGGGAGCGGGAGGGGTTGATGAGCAGTTCTTC. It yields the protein CASRPPGAGGVDEQFF.

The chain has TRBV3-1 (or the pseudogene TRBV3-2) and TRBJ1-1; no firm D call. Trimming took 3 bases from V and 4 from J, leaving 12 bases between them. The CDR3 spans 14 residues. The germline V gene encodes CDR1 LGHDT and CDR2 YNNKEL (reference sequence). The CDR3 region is CASSQSGRATEAFF. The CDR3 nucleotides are TGTGCCAGCAGCCAGTCGGGGAGGGCCACTGAAGCTTTCTTT.

CDR3 bases: TGTGCCAGCAGCTACACCAGAGGGTCGGGCAATCAGCCCCAGCATTTT. This codes for CASSYTRGSGNQPQHF. This chain links TRBV28 with TRBJ1-5; D unclear. Trimming shortened V by 6 bases and J by 2 bases, and 17 bases separated the two germline ends. CDR3 length: 16 residues. From germline, CDR1 is MDHEN and CDR2 SYDVKM.

CDR3 bases: TGTGCCACTAACTCGAACACTGAAGCTTTCTTT. Amino acids: CATNSNTEAFF. The chain has TRBV19 and TRBJ1-1; no clear D gene. Looked up from germline, CDR1 is LNHDA and CDR2 is SQIVND (reference sequence). The CDR3 runs to 11 residues. Trimming took off 10 bases at V and 1 base at J, with 7 bases between the two ends.

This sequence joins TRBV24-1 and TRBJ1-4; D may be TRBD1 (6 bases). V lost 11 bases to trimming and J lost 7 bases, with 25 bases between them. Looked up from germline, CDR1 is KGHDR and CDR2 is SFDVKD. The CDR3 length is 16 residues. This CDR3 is CAISTGRGICSEKLFF. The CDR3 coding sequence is TGTGCCATCAGCACTGGGAGGGGGATCTGTTCTGAAAAACTGTTTTTT.

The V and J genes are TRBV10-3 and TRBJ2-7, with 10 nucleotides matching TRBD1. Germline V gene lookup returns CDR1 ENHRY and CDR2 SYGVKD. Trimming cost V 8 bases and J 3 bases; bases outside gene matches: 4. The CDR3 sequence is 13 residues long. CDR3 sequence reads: CAIAGTGDYEQYF. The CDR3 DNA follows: TGTGCCATCGCCGGGACAGGGGACTACGAGCAGTACTTC.

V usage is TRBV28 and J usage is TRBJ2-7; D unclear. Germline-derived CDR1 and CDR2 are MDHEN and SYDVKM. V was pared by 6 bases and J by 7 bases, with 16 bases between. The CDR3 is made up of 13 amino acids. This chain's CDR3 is CASSPAPPREQYF. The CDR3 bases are TGTGCCAGCAGCCCAGCCCCACCGAGGGAGCAGTACTTC.

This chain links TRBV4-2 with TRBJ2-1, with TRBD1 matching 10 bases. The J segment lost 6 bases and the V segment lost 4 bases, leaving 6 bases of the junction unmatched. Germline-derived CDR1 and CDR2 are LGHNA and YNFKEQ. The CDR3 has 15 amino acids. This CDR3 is CASSPPGQGFNEQFF. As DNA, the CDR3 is TGTGCCAGCAGCCCACCGGGACAGGGGTTCAATGAGCAGTTCTTC.